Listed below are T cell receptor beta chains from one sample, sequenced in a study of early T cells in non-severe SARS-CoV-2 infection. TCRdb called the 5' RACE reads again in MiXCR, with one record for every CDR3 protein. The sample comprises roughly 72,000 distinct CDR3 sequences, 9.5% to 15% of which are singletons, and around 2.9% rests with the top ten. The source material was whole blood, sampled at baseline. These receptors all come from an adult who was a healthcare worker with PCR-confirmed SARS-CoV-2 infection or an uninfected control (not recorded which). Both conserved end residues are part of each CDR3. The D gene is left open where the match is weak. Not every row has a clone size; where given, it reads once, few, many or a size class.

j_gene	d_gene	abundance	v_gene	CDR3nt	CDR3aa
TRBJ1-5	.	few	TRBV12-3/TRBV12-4	TGTGCCAGCAGTTTAGTGCCGCCGAATCAGCCCCAGCATTTT	CASSLVPPNQPQHF
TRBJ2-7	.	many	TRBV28	TGTGCCAGCAGTTCCGCAGGGCCGCTAACCTACGAGCAGTACTTC	CASSSAGPLTYEQYF
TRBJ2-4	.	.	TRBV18	TGTGCCAGCTCACCAAACCGAGGGCTTGGTAACTTC	CASSPNRGLGNF
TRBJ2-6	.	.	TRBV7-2	TGTGCCAGCAGCCCCGCGGGGCTTGGGGCCAACGTCCTGACTTTC	CASSPAGLGANVLTF
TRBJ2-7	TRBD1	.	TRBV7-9	TGTGCCAGCAGCTCAGGGACAGGGGAGACCGAGCAGTACTTC	CASSSGTGETEQYF
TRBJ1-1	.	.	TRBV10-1	TGCGCCAGCAGTGACGACACTGAAGCTTTCTTT	CASSDDTEAFF
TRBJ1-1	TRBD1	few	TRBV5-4	TGTGCCAGCAGCTTGGGGACAACAGGGGTCACTGAAGCTTTCTTT	CASSLGTTGVTEAFF
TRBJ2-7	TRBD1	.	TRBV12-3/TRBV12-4	TGTGCCAGCAGTCCCAACCAAGGGACAGGGCCTACCTACGAGCAGTACTTC	CASSPNQGTGPTYEQYF
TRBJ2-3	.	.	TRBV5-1	TGCGCCAGCAGCTACGAGGGGGAAGATACGCAGTATTTT	CASSYEGEDTQYF
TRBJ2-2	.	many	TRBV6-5	TGTGCCAGCAGCTCACTGGGGGGGAACACCGGGGAGCTGTTTTTT	CASSSLGGNTGELFF
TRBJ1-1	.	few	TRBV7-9	TGTGCCACCAGAGGCATGAACACTGAAGCTTTCTTT	CATRGMNTEAFF
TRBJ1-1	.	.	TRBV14	TGTGCCAGCAGCCAAGCAAGGATGAACACTGAAGCTTTCTTT	CASSQARMNTEAFF
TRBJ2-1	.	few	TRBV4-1	TGCGCCAGCAGCCGGGGGATGTGGGATGAGCAGTTCTTC	CASSRGMWDEQFF
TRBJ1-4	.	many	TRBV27	TGTGCCAGCAGTCCCCGACAGGCACCTAATGAAAAACTGTTTTTT	CASSPRQAPNEKLFF
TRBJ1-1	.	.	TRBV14	TGTGCCAGCAGCCCGTTCCTGGGGGGGGGCACTGAAGCTTTCTTT	CASSPFLGGGTEAFF
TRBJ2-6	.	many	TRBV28	TGTGCCAGCAGTGGCCGGCCGGGGGGCCCTGGGGCCAACGTCCTGACTTTC	CASSGRPGGPGANVLTF
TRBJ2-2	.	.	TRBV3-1	TGTGCCAGCAGCCTCGAGGCCGGGGAGCTGTTTTTT	CASSLEAGELFF
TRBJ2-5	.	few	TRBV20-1	TGCAGTGCTACCAGGCAAGAGACCCAGTACTTC	CSATRQETQYF
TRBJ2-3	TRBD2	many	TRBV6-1	TGTGCCAGCAGTGAATGGAGGACTAGCGGGGGGATGGGGCAGTATTTT	CASSEWRTSGGMGQYF
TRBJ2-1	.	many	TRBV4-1	TGCGCCAGCAGCCAAGTTCTGGTTAATGAGCAGTTCTTC	CASSQVLVNEQFF
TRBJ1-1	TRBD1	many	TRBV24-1	TGTGCCACCAGAACGGGACAGCCGAACACTGAAGCTTTCTTT	CATRTGQPNTEAFF
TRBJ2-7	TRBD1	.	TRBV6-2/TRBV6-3	TGTGCCAGCACAACTGGACAGGGGGGTTCCTACGAGCAGTACTTC	CASTTGQGGSYEQYF
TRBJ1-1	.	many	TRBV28	TGTGCCAGCAGTTTAAGGCGGCACGGGATGAACACTGAAGCTTTCTTT	CASSLRRHGMNTEAFF
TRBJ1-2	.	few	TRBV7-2	TGTGCCAGCAGCTTCGAACGGACAAGCACCCCTTTGGGCTATGGCTACACCTTC	CASSFERTSTPLGYGYTF
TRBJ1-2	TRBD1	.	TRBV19	TGTGCCAGTACCCCGGGACAGGGGAGCCCGAGGAACTATGGCTACACCTTC	CASTPGQGSPRNYGYTF
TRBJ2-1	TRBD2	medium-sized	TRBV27	TGTGCCAGCAGTATTACTAGCGGAGCTTACAATGAGCAGTTCTTC	CASSITSGAYNEQFF
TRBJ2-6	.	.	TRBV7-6	TGTGCCAGCAGCATGACCAGGGGGGCTGGGGCCAACGTCCTGACTTTC	CASSMTRGAGANVLTF
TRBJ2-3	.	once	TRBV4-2	TGTGCCAGCAGCCAAGATTTAGGGCCAGATACGCAGTATTTT	CASSQDLGPDTQYF
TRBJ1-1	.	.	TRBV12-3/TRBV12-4	TGTGCCAGCAGCAAGGAGCAGACTAACACTGAAGCTTTCTTT	CASSKEQTNTEAFF
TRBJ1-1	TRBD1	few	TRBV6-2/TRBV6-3	TGTGCCAGCAGACAGGGTTGGACAGGGAACACTGAAGCTTTCTTT	CASRQGWTGNTEAFF
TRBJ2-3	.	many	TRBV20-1	TGCAGTGCTAGATACCACGGGGCCCTGGGAGCAGATACGCAGTATTTT	CSARYHGALGADTQYF
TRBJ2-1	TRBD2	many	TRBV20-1	TGCAGTGCTAGGTTACTAGCGTATGCCTACAATGAGCAGTTCTTC	CSARLLAYAYNEQFF
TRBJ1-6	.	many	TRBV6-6	TGTGCCAGCAACCACCGGGGGCGACGGGCCCATTCACCCCTCCACTTT	CASNHRGRRAHSPLHF
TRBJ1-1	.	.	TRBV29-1	TGCAGCGTTACTCTCCAAGGGCGGGTGAACACTGAAGCTTTCTTT	CSVTLQGRVNTEAFF
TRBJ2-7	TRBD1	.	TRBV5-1	TGCGCCAGCAGCCCGACAGGGCCCTACGAGCAGTACTTC	CASSPTGPYEQYF
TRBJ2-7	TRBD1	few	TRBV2	TGTGCCAGTGGGACAGGGGCGTACGAGCAGTACTTC	CASGTGAYEQYF
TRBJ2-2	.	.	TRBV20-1	TGCAGTGCTAGAGTTGGCGGGGCAAACACCGGGGAGCTGTTTTTT	CSARVGGANTGELFF
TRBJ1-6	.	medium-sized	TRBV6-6	TGTGCCAGCAGTTACGGGGGAAGCAATTCACCCCTCCACTTT	CASSYGGSNSPLHF
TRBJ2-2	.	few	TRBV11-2	TGTGCCAGCATCTTGGATCGGGGTTCCGGGGAGCTGTTTTTT	CASILDRGSGELFF
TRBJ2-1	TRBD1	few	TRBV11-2	TGTGCCAGCAGCCCTGGACAGGGTGGTTTGAATGAGCAGTTCTTC	CASSPGQGGLNEQFF
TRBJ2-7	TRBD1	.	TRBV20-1	TGCAGTGCTAGCGGGACAGCCCCAACCTACGAGCAGTACTTC	CSASGTAPTYEQYF
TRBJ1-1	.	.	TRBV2	TGTGCCAGCAGTTACGACATGGGGGGGGACACTGAAGCTTTCTTT	CASSYDMGGDTEAFF
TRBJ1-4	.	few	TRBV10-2	TGCGCCAGCAGTTGGTATGGGGATAATGAAAAACTGTTTTTT	CASSWYGDNEKLFF
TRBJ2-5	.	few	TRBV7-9	TGTGCCAGCAGCTTAGGCGTGGGAGGTGAGACCCAGTACTTC	CASSLGVGGETQYF
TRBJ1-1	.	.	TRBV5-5	TGTGCCAGCAGCTTGGCCGAATCGGGGTGGAGGACTGAAGCTTTCTTT	CASSLAESGWRTEAFF
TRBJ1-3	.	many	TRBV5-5	TGTGCCAGCAGCCGCTCTGGAAACACCATATATTTT	CASSRSGNTIYF
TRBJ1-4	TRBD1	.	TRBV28	TGTGCCAGCAGCCCAAGGACAGGACCAACTAATGAAAAACTGTTTTTT	CASSPRTGPTNEKLFF